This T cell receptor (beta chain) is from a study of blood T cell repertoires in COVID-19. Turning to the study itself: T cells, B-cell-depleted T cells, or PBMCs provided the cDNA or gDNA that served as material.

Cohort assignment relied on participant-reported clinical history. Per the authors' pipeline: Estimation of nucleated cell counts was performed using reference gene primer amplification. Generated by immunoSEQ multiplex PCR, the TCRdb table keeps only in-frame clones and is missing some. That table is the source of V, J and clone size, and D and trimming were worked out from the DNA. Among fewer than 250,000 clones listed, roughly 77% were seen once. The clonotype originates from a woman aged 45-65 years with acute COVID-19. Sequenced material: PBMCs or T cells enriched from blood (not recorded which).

The CDR3 sequence is CAYHDTHRGEKLFF. CDR3 DNA sequence: TGTGCCTACCACGATACACATAGGGGTGAAAAACTGTTTTTT. The chain carries TRBV25-1 and TRBJ1-4; D is perhaps TRBD1 (5 bases). This CDR3 is 14 amino acids long. Per germline, CDR1 MGHDK and CDR2 SYGVNS. Trimming took 11 bases from V and 7 from J, leaving 20 bases between them.